This TCR beta chain was identified in a study of cytomegalovirus exposure and HLA in healthy donors. Study outcomes and limitations: Reportedly, cytomegalovirus status was diagnosed with high sensitivity and specificity.

This clone was observed once. Its antigen is unidentified. J was trimmed by 9 bases and V by 4 bases; bases with no gene match: 9. Germline V gene sequence: CDR1 MDHEN, CDR2 SYDVKM. The CDR3 runs 14 residues. Both 60 Vbeta primers and 13 Jbeta primers went into the PCR. Under the authors' procedure: In a later analysis, 79 million or so unique TCR beta chains included roughly 11 million shared by two or more donors. Libraries were prepared by immunoSEQ multiplex PCR; TCRdb keeps only in-frame clonotypes and omits some of them. V, J and clone size derive from that table, while D and trimming were established from the DNA sequence. The repertoire consists of roughly 140,000 clones, with over 70% occurring once and the leading ten covering 5.1%.

This sequence originates from a male donor in good health and CMV-seronegative. V gene TRBV28 combines with J gene TRBJ2-5; 9 nucleotides agree with TRBD1. The specimen was PBMCs. The CDR3 sequence is CASSWVGTGRSQYF. CDR3 DNA sequence: TGTGCCAGCAGTTGGGTGGGGACAGGGAGGTCCCAGTACTTC.